These 14 T cell receptor beta chains came from one sample sequenced in a study of blood T cell repertoires in COVID-19. Repertoires were generated with immunoSEQ multiplex PCR, while TCRdb's copy carries only in-frame clones and drops some. The data show around 150,000 clones, roughly 88% seen once. The sequencing input was peripheral blood. Receptor source: a man in his sixties with active or convalescent COVID-19.

This rearrangement joins TRBV7-2 to TRBJ2-3; 10 positions agree with TRBD1. The CDR3 contains 16 residues. V shed 5 bases and J 5 bases; nucleotides not matched to a gene: 10. Germline CDR1 SGHTA, CDR2 FQGNSA. CDR3 protein: CASSTHRQGALDTQYF. The CDR3 DNA sequence: TGTGCCAGCAGCACCCACCGACAGGGGGCTTTAGATACGCAGTATTTT.

V usage is TRBV11-3 and J usage is TRBJ2-7; 7 nucleotides agree with TRBD2. The germline V gene has CDR1 SGHNT and CDR2 YENEEA. V trimming: 5 bases; J trimming: 0 bases; junction bases outside the gene matches: 13. This CDR3 is 17 amino acids long. The CDR3, as DNA: TGTGCCAGCAGCACTCAAGGCGTCCTAGCGGACTCCTACGAGCAGTACTTC. Its protein product is CASSTQGVLADSYEQYF.

This clone was seen a few times. The DNA for the CDR3 is TGTGCCACCTCGAGGGACAGGGGGAACGAGCAGTACTTC. This gives the protein CATSRDRGNEQYF. This rearrangement joins TRBV15 to TRBJ2-7; 11 nucleotides align to TRBD1. This CDR3 is 13 amino acids long. Per the germline V gene, CDR1 is LNHNV and CDR2 is YYDKDF (reference sequence). V lost 8 bases to trimming and J lost 5 bases; unmatched junction nucleotides: 5.

The gene calls are TRBV30 and TRBJ1-5; D is undetermined. Germline CDR1 reads GTSNPN; CDR2 reads SVGIG (reference sequence). Trimming stripped 5 bases from V and 4 bases from J, with 18 bases between. The CDR3 is 15 residues long. The CDR3 bases are TGTGCCTGGGCCATGACGGGGAGTCGAAATCAGCCCCAGCATTTT. Translation: CAWAMTGSRNQPQHF. Variable domain in full (rest from reference TRBV30 and TRBJ1-5): SQTIHQWPATLVQPVGSPLSLECTVEGTSNPNLYWYRQAAGRGLQLLFYSVGIGQISSEVPQNLSASRPQDRQFILSSKKLLLSDSGFYLCAWAMTGSRNQPQHFGDGTRLSIL.

The chain has TRBV6-4 and TRBJ1-5; no reliable D call. Germline CDR1 and CDR2: MRHNA and SNTAGT. The germline V and J ends were trimmed by 5 bases and 2 bases, with 10 bases remaining between them. The CDR3 is 14 amino acids. The DNA for the CDR3 is TGTGCCAGCAGTCGGGAGATGGGCAATCAGCCCCAGCATTTT. It yields the protein CASSREMGNQPQHF.

V is TRBV10-3 and J is TRBJ2-3, with D possibly matching TRBD1 (6 bases). The V and J ends lost 4 bases and 2 bases respectively, with 13 bases between them. The germline V gene has CDR1 ENHRY and CDR2 SYGVKD. There are 15 residues in the CDR3. CDR3 DNA: TGTGCCATCAGTGCTGGGACATCCTACACAGATACGCAGTATTTT. It is translated as CAISAGTSYTDTQYF.

This chain links TRBV6-6 with TRBJ1-6, with TRBD1 identical over 7 bases. Trimming at V came to 6 bases and at J to 10 bases, leaving 9 bases not matched to a gene. The CDR3 runs 14 residues. Germline V gives CDR1 MNHNY, CDR2 SVGAGI (reference sequence). The DNA of the CDR3 is TGTGCCAGCAGGTCGGGACAGCTTACCTCACCCCTCCACTTT. This encodes CASRSGQLTSPLHF.

A single count supports this clone. A junction end diverges from the germline sequence, so it may reflect a read error. The chain has TRBV6-2 or TRBV6-3 and TRBJ2-2, with 7 bases identical to TRBD2. There are 14 residues in the CDR3. Germline loops: CDR1 MNHEY, CDR2 SVGEGT. The CDR3 DNA is TGTGCCAGCAGTTCGGCGGGAGACACGGGGGAGCTGTTTTTT. The encoded protein is CASSSAGDTGELFF.

The chain employs TRBV15 and TRBJ2-7, with TRBD2 as a possible D gene (5 bases). V dropped 0 bases and J dropped 1 base, with 13 bases sitting between them. CDR3 length: 16 amino acids. CDR1 and CDR2 from the germline V gene are LNHNV and YYDKDF (reference sequence). The CDR3: CATSRDRGLESYEQYF. DNA for the CDR3: TGTGCCACCAGCAGAGATCGAGGACTCGAATCCTACGAGCAGTACTTC.

V gene TRBV29-1 combines with J gene TRBJ1-2; 10 positions match TRBD1. CDR3 length: 14 amino acids. Unmatched junction bases numbered 12, after V lost 5 bases and J lost 9 bases. Germline V gene lookup returns CDR1 SQVTM and CDR2 ANQGSEA. CDR3 DNA sequence: TGCAGCGTTAGGGGTGGGACAGGGGATCTCCGCTACACCTTC. Residues: CSVRGGTGDLRYTF.

The sample holds a few counts of this clone. The V and J genes are TRBV7-2 and TRBJ2-4; 7 bases agree with TRBD2. The ends lost 5 bases at V and 7 bases at J; junction bases unmatched: 11. The CDR3 is 15 amino acids. Germline lookup yields CDR1 SGHTA and CDR2 FQGNSA. CDR3 coding DNA: TGTGCCAGCAGCCGCCCCTGGGGGGGGAAGAACATTCAGTACTTC. This codes for CASSRPWGGKNIQYF.

This clone was observed many times. V usage is TRBV11-2 and J usage is TRBJ1-5; possibly TRBD1 for D (6 bases). V was pared by 1 base and J by 7 bases, with 11 bases between. The germline V gene has CDR1 SGHAT and CDR2 FQNNGV. The CDR3 length is 14 residues. The CDR3 coding sequence is TGTGCCAGCAGCTTAGGCAGGGGCGGACAGCCCCAGCATTTT. It yields the protein CASSLGRGGQPQHF.

The chain recombines TRBV24-1 with TRBJ2-3, with 7 bases that match TRBD2. Germline V lookup: CDR1 KGHDR, CDR2 SFDVKD. The trim removed 3 bases at V and 4 bases at J, leaving 12 bases unmatched. The CDR3 sequence is 17 residues long. CDR3 protein: CATSDAKAGAFPDTQYF. DNA for the CDR3: TGTGCCACCAGTGATGCCAAGGCGGGAGCCTTCCCAGATACGCAGTATTTT.

This chain joins TRBV6-6 and TRBJ1-1; perhaps TRBD1 as D (6 bases). The CDR3 length is 15 residues. With 2 bases removed from V and 3 bases from J, the gap between germline ends came to 13 bases. Per germline, CDR1 MNHNY and CDR2 SVGAGI (reference sequence). The CDR3 protein is CASSYLSQGDTEAFF. Written as DNA, the CDR3 is TGTGCCAGCAGTTACCTATCACAGGGTGACACTGAAGCTTTCTTT.